This T cell receptor beta chain was captured in a study of cytomegalovirus exposure and HLA in healthy donors. The study's findings and limits: Of the V segments, some could not be distinguished, including TRBV6-2 and TRBV6-3, and were excluded.

CDR3 size: 16 residues. The V and J ends lost 4 bases and 0 bases, in that order; junction bases with no gene match: 6. Germline CDR1 and CDR2: SNHLY and FYNNEI. Turning to this clone: Its matching antigen is unknown.

Vbeta (60) and Jbeta (13) primers were used in the PCR. Assay used: immunoSEQ multiplex PCR; TCRdb lists only in-frame clones, some missing. The repertoire includes about 60,000 clones, approximately 80% of them detected once, and under 3% sits in the top ten. What was sequenced was PBMCs. The TCR comes from a woman under 40 in good health and CMV-seronegative. This chain links TRBV2 with TRBJ2-4; 7 nucleotides align to TRBD1. The CDR3 DNA sequence: TGTGCCAGCAGTGTTCCCGGGACAGTAGCCAAAAACATTCAGTACTTC. Its protein product is CASSVPGTVAKNIQYF.